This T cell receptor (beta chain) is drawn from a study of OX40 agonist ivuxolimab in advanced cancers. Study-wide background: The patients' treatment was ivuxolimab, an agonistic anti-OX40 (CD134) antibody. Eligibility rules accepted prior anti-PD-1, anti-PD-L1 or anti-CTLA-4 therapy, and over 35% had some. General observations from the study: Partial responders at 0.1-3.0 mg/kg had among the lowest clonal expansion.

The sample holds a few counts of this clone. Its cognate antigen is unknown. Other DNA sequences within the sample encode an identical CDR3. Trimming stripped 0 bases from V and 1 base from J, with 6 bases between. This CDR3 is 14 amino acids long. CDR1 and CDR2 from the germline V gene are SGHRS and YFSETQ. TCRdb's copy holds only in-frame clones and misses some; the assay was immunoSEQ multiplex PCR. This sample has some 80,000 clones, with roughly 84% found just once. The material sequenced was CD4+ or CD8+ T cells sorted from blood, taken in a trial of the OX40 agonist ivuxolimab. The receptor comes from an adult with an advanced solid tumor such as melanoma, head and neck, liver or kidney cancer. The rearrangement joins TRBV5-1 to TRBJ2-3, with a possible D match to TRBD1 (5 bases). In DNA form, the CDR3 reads TGCGCCAGCAGCTTGGAAGGGGGCACAGATACGCAGTATTTT. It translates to CASSLEGGTDTQYF. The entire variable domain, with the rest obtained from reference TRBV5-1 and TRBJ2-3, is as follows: KAGVTQTPRYLIKTRGQQVTLSCSPISGHRSVSWYQQTPGQGLQFLFEYFSETQRNKGNFPGRFSGRQFSNSRSEMNVSTLELGDSALYLCASSLEGGTDTQYFGPGTRLTVL.